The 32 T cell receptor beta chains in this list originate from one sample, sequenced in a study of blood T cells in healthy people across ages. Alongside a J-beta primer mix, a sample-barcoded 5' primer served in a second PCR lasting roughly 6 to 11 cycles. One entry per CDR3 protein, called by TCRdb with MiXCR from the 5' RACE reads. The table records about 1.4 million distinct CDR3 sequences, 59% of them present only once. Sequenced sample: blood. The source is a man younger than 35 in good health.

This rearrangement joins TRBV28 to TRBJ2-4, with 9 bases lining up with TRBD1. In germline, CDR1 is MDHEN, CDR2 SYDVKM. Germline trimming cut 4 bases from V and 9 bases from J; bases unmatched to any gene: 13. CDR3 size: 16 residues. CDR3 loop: CASSSTHNRDRAIQYF. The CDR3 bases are TGTGCCAGCAGTTCCACCCATAATCGGGACAGGGCCATTCAGTACTTC.

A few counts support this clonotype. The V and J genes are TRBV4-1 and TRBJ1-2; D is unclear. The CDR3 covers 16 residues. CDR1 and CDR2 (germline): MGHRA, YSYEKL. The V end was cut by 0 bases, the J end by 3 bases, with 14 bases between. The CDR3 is CASSQESSTPDYGYTF. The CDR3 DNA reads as TGCGCCAGCAGCCAAGAATCCTCCACGCCGGACTATGGCTACACCTTC.

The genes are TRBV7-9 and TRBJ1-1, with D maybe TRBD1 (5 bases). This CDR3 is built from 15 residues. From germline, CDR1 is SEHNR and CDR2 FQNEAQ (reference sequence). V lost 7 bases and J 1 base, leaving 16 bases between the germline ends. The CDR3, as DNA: TGTGCCAGCATAAACACCGGGGGGGGGAACACTGAAGCTTTCTTT. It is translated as CASINTGGGNTEAFF.

CDR3 nucleotides: TGTGCCAGCAGGGGACGGGGGGAATGGAATGAGCAGTTCTTC. Translation gives CASRGRGEWNEQFF. The rearrangement joins TRBV27 to TRBJ2-1, with 7 bases matching TRBD2. The germline CDR1 and CDR2 sequences are MNHEY and SMNVEV (reference sequence). V gave up 6 bases and J gave up 7 bases; unmatched junction bases: 9. CDR3 length: 14 amino acids.

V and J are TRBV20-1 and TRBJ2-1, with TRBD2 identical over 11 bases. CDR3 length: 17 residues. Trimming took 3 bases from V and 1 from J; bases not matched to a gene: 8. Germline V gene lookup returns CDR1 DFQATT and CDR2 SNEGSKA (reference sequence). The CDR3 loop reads CSARMSGTSGSYNEQFF. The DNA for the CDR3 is TGCAGTGCTAGGATGTCCGGGACTAGCGGATCCTACAATGAGCAGTTCTTC.

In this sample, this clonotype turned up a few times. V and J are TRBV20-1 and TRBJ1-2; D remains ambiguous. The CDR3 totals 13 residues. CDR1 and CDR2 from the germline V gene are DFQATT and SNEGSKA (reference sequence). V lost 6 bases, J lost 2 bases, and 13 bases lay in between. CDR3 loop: CSAPLVQNYGYTF. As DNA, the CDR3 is TGCAGTGCCCCGTTGGTTCAGAACTATGGCTACACCTTC.

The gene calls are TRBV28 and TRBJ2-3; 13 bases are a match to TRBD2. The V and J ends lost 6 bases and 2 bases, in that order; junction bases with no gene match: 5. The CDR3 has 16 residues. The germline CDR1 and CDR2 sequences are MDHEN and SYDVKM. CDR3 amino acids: CASSQGLAGATDTQYF. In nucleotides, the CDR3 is TGTGCCAGCAGCCAAGGACTAGCGGGGGCCACAGATACGCAGTATTTT. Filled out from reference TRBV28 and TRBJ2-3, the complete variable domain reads DVKVTQSSRYLVKRTGEKVFLECVQDMDHENMFWYRQDPGLGLRLIYFSYDVKMKEKGDIPEGYSVSREKKERFSLILESASTNQTSMYLCASSQGLAGATDTQYFGPGTRLTVL.

The CDR3 loop reads CSAPPGLADYEQYF. CDR3 coding DNA: TGCAGTGCTCCCCCGGGACTAGCGGACTACGAGCAGTACTTC. The rearrangement joins TRBV20-1 to TRBJ2-5; 11 bases are shared with TRBD2. The DNA end is a closer match to TRBJ2-7, so the J assignment may be wrong. Per germline, CDR1 DFQATT and CDR2 SNEGSKA (reference sequence). This CDR3 comprises 14 residues.

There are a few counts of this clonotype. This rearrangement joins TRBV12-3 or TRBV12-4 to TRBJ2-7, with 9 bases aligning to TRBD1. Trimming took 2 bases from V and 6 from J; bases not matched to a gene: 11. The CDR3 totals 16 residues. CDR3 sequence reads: CASSLLGQGRNVEQYF. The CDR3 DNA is TGTGCCAGCAGTTTACTCGGACAGGGGAGGAACGTCGAGCAGTACTTC.

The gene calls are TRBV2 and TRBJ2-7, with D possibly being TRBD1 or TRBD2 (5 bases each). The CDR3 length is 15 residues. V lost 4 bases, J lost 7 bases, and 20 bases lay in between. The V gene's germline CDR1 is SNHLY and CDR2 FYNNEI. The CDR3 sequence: CASSGDGLRYNEQYF. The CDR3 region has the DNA TGTGCCAGCAGTGGGGACGGACTCCGTTACAATGAGCAGTACTTC.

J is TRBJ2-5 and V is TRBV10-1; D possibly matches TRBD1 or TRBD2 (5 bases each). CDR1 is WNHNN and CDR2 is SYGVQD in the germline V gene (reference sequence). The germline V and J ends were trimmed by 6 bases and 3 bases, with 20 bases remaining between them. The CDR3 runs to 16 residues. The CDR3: CASSEGARAPKETQYF. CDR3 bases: TGCGCCAGCAGCGAGGGCGCCAGGGCGCCCAAAGAGACCCAGTACTTC.

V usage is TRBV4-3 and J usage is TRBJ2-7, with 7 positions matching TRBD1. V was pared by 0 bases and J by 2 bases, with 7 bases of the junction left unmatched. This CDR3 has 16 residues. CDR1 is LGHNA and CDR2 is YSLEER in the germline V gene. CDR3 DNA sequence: TGCGCCAGCAGCCAAGAATCTGCAGGGGGACCCTACGAGCAGTACTTC. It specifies CASSQESAGGPYEQYF.

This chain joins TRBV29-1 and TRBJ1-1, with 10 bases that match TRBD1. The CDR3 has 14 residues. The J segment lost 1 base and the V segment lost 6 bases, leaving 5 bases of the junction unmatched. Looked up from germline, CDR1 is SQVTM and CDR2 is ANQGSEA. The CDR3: CSVTRTGGNTEAFF. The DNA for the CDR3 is TGCAGCGTGACCCGGACAGGGGGGAACACTGAAGCTTTCTTT. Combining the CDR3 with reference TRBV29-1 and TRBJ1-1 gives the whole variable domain SAVISQKPSRDICQRGTSLTIQCQVDSQVTMMFWYRQQPGQSLTLIATANQGSEATYESGFVIDKFPISRPNLTFSTLTVSNMSPEDSSIYLCSVTRTGGNTEAFFGQGTRLTVV.

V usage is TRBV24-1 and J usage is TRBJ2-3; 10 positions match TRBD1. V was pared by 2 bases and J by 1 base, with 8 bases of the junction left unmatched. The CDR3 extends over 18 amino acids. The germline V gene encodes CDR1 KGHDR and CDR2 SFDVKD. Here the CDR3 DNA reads TGTGCCACCAGTGATTCCGCCCCCGGGACAGGGGGCACAGATACGCAGTATTTT. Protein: CATSDSAPGTGGTDTQYF.

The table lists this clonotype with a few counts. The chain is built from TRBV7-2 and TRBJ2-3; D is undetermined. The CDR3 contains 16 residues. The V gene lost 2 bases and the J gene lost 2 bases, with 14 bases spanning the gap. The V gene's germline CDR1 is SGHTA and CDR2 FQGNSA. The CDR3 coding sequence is TGTGCCAGCAGCTTATTTGGCGGCCCTTTCACAGATACGCAGTATTTT. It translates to CASSLFGGPFTDTQYF.

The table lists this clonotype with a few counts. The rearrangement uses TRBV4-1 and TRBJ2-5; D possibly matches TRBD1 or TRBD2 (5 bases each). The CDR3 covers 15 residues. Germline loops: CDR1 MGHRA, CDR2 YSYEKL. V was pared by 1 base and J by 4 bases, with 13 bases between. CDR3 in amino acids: CASSQVPPGAETQYF. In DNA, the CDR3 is TGCGCCAGCAGCCAAGTCCCTCCCGGGGCAGAGACCCAGTACTTC.

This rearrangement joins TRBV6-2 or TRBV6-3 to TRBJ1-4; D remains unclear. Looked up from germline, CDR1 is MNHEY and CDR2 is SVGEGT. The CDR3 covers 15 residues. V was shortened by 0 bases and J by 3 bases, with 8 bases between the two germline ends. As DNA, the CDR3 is TGTGCCAGCAGTTACTCAGCCAGCTCTAATGAAAAACTGTTTTTT. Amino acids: CASSYSASSNEKLFF.

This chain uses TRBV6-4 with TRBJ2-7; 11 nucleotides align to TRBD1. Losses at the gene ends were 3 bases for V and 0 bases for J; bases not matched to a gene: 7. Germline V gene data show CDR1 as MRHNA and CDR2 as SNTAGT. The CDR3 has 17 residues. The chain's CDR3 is CASSEGTGGGSSYEQYF. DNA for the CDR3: TGTGCCAGCAGTGAAGGGACAGGGGGGGGAAGCTCCTACGAGCAGTACTTC.

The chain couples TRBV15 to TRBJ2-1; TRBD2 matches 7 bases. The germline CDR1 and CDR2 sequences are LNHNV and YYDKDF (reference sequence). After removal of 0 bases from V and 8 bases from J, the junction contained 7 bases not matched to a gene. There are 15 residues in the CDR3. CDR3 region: CATSREWGGSDEQFF. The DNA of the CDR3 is TGTGCCACCAGCAGAGAATGGGGCGGGAGTGATGAGCAGTTCTTC.

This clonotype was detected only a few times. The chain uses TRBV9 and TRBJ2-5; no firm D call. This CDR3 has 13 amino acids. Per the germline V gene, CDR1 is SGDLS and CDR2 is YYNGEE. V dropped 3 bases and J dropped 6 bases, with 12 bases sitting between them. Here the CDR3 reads CASSADPLKTQYF. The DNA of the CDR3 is TGTGCCAGCAGCGCGGACCCCCTTAAGACCCAGTACTTC. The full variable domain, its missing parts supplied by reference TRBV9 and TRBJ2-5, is DSGVTQTPKHLITATGQRVTLRCSPRSGDLSVYWYQQSLDQGLQFLIQYYNGEERAKGNILERFSAQQFPDLHSELNLSSLELGDSALYFCASSADPLKTQYFGPGTRLLVL.

The CDR3 DNA reads TGTGCCAGCAGCTTAAAGGGGACTAGCGGGGCCAAAAACATTCAGTACTTC. This gives the protein CASSLKGTSGAKNIQYF. The V and J genes are TRBV7-2 and TRBJ2-4; 12 nucleotides agree with TRBD2. The CDR3 totals 17 residues. Germline V lookup: CDR1 SGHTA, CDR2 FQGNSA. V was clipped by 2 bases and J by 1 base; unmatched bases: 3.

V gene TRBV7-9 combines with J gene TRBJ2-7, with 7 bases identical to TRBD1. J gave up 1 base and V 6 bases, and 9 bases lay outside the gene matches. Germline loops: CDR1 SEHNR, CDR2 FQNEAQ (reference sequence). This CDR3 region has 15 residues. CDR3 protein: CASRQGDSDSYEQYF. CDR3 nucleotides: TGTGCCAGCAGGCAAGGGGACAGCGATTCCTACGAGCAGTACTTC.

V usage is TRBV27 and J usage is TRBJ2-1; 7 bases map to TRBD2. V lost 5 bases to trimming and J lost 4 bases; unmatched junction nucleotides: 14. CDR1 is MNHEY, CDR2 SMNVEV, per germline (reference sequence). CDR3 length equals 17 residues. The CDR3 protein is CASSPLSRAGFYNEQFF. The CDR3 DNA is TGTGCCAGCAGTCCCCTATCCCGAGCGGGGTTTTACAATGAGCAGTTCTTC.

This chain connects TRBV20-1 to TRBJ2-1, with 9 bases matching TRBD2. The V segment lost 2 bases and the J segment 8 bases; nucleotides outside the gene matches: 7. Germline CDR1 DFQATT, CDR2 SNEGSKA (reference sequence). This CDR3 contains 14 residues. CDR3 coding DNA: TGCAGTGCTAGACCGCCGGGACTAGCCTATGAGCAGTTCTTC. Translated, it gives CSARPPGLAYEQFF.

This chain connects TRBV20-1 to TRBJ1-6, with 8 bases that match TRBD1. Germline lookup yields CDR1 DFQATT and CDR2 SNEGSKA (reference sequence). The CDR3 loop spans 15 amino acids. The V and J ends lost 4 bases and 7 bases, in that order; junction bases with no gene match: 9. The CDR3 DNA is TGCAGTGCTACCCGGGACAGGCGGGCAAATTCACCCCTCCACTTT. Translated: CSATRDRRANSPLHF.

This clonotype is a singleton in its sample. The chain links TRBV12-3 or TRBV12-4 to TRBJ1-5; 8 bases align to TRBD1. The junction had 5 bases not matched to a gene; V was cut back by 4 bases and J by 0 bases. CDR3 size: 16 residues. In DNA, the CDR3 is TGTGCCAGCAGTTCTTTGGACAGGGCTAGCAATCAGCCCCAGCATTTT. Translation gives CASSSLDRASNQPQHF.

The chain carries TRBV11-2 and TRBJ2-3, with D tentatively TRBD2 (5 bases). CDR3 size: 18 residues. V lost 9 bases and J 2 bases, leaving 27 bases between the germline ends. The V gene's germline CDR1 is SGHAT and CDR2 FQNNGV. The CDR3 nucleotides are TGTGCCAGTGCGAGGTACTCACTCACCCTAGCCAACACAGATACGCAGTATTTT. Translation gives CASARYSLTLANTDTQYF.

CDR3 nucleotide sequence: TGTGCCAGCAGTTCCGTCCTAGAGGGAAGGACCGGGGAGCTGTTTTTT. Protein product: CASSSVLEGRTGELFF. The V call is TRBV28, the J call TRBJ2-2; maybe TRBD2 (5 bases). The CDR3 runs to 16 residues. Germline lookup yields CDR1 MDHEN and CDR2 SYDVKM. Trimming cost V 4 bases and J 5 bases, with 17 bases left between them.

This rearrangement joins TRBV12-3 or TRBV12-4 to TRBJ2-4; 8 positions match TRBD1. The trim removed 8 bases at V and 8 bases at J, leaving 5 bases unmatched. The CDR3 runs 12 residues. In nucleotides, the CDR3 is TGTGCCAGCCGAGACAGGGGAGACATTCAGTACTTC. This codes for CASRDRGDIQYF.

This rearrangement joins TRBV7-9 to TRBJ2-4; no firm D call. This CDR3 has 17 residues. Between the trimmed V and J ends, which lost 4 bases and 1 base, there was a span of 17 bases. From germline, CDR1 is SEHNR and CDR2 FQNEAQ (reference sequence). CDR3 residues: CASSSPDGSMAKNIQYF. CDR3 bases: TGTGCCAGCAGCTCCCCGGACGGGTCTATGGCCAAAAACATTCAGTACTTC.

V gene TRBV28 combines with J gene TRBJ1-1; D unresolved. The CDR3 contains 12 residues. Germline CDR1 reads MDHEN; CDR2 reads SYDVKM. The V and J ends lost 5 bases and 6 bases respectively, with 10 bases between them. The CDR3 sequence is CASSQPTSEAFF. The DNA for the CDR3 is TGTGCCAGCAGTCAGCCCACGTCTGAAGCTTTCTTT.

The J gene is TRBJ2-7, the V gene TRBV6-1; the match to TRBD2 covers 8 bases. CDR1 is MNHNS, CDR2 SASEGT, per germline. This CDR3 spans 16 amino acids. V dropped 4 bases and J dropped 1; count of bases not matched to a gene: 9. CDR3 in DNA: TGTGCCAGCAGTGGTTTAGCGGGGCCCTTTTCCTACGAGCAGTACTTC. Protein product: CASSGLAGPFSYEQYF.